A selection of T cell receptor beta chains follows, all from one sample in a study of cytotoxic CD8 clonotypes in ibrutinib-treated CLL. Sequenced by immunoSEQ multiplex PCR; TCRdb stores in-frame clones only, minus some. The sample lists 300,000 or so clones; 67% were seen once. The material sequenced was PBMCs, taken after 36 months of ibrutinib treatment. The receptors originated from a human donor with chronic lymphocytic leukemia. CDR3s include the opening cysteine and the closing phenylalanine or tryptophan. D genes are given only for firm matches.

>TRBV7-9|TRBJ2-1|TRBD2
CASRTGTSGRGEQFF
>TRBV6-5|TRBJ1-1|.
CAVEGPLNTEAFF
>TRBV9|TRBJ2-1|.
CASNGRWESSYNEQFF
>TRBV6-5|TRBJ2-7|TRBD2
CASSYHPGLNYEQYF
>TRBV4-1|TRBJ1-5|.
CASSHYQGAGGNQPQHF
>TRBV6-5|TRBJ2-3|TRBD2
CASSFVAGGGDTQYF
>TRBV5-6|TRBJ2-7|.
CASSLSRGGWAGEQYF
>TRBV7-9|TRBJ1-2|.
CASSLYTPGYNYGYTF
>TRBV27|TRBJ2-7|TRBD1
CASSLGQRSDSSYEQYF
>TRBV5-1|TRBJ2-7|.
CASSLVAGKYEQYF
>TRBV4-1|TRBJ1-5|.
CASSPYAQGQIYSNQPQHF
>TRBV7-9|TRBJ2-7|.
CALTRGYEQYF
>TRBV28|TRBJ2-7|.
CASWDNGEQYF
>TRBV6-1|TRBJ2-5|.
CASNLGFETQYF
>TRBV18|TRBJ1-5|.
CASSPGTANQPQHF
>TRBV5-1|TRBJ1-1|.
CASSSRVRDTEAFF
>TRBV29-1|TRBJ1-2|.
CSVDSFLDGYTF
>TRBV5-4|TRBJ2-5|TRBD2
CASSEGTSGAFETQYF
>TRBV2|TRBJ1-2|.
CASIQGFPNYGYTF
>TRBV5-8|TRBJ2-5|.
CASSAGWRGETQYF
>TRBV7-9|TRBJ2-7|.
CASSPPGAGDISYEQYF
>TRBV7-2|TRBJ2-1|TRBD1
CASSLAQGAVNEQFF
>TRBV15|TRBJ2-7|.
CATSRDGGLSYEQYF
>TRBV10-1|TRBJ2-3|.
CASSESGHFTDTQYF
>TRBV5-1|TRBJ1-6|TRBD1
CASSLALGTGVSPLHF
>TRBV6-4|TRBJ1-2|.
CASSDSDRGGGYTF
>TRBV9|TRBJ2-1|.
CASSVAGQVDSNEQFF
>TRBV29-1|TRBJ1-2|TRBD1
CSSTGEGGYGYTF
>TRBV7-3|TRBJ2-3|TRBD2
CASSPRSGVGTDTQYF
>TRBV27|TRBJ1-1|.
CASSITVNTEAFF
>TRBV9|TRBJ2-1|.
CASSPGGSSYNEQFF
>TRBV20-1|TRBJ2-1|.
CSASPGNEQFF
>TRBV2|TRBJ1-5|.
CASSDGSNGVGQPQHF
>TRBV2|TRBJ2-1|.
CASGTILNEQFF
>TRBV2|TRBJ1-1|.
CASRERTLNTEAFF
>TRBV5-8|TRBJ1-2|TRBD1
CASSHKGTGSDYGYTF
>TRBV27|TRBJ2-6|.
CASSSPSSGANVLTF
>TRBV5-8|TRBJ1-5|TRBD1
CASSGGTASNQPQHF
>TRBV6-6|TRBJ2-7|TRBD2
CASSYPGRGYYEQYF
>TRBV20-1|TRBJ1-2|.
CSATAGSGYTF
>TRBV9|TRBJ2-2|TRBD1
CASSGRQGRTGELFF
>TRBV21-1|TRBJ1-2|.
CASSPKRGASYGYTF
>TRBV9|TRBJ2-1|TRBD2
CASSTGTSRGDEQFF
>TRBV7-2|TRBJ2-7|.
CASSLVTNPGSYEQYF
>TRBV5-5|TRBJ2-5|.
CASSLFSLSQETQYF
>TRBV28|TRBJ2-1|TRBD2
CASSFFSGILNEQFF
>TRBV6-5|TRBJ2-5|.
CASSPALKETQYF
>TRBV7-6|TRBJ2-7|TRBD2
CASSLLAGETYEQYF
>TRBV5-1|TRBJ1-3|.
CASCPDSGNTIYF
>TRBV19|TRBJ1-1|.
CASSIAGILNTEAFF
>TRBV28|TRBJ2-2|TRBD2
CASSPFGLAGGIKNTGELFF
>TRBV29-1|TRBJ1-1|TRBD1
CSVEDLTGGTEAFF
>TRBV7-2|TRBJ2-7|.
CASSLKLSYEQYF
>TRBV9|TRBJ2-7|TRBD2
CASSKGLAAYEQYF